This T cell receptor (beta chain) was sequenced for a study of shared clonotypes between healthy human individuals. Study in general: Each donor's CD4 naive and CD4 memory cells filled three plates apiece, CD8 naive two, and CD8 memory one. The study, taken as a whole, reports: The low donor count limited represented genetic and exposure-history diversity. In general, naive subsets displayed greater estimated richness than memory subsets did.

The naive CD8 fraction comprised CD45RO-negative cells positively selected for CCR7 and excluded terminally differentiated effector memory CD45RA+ cells. Comment on this clone: Antigen unknown.

Measured with immunoSEQ multiplex PCR; TCRdb has only the in-frame clones, and not every one. Of some 2 million clones in the sample, about 95% were seen once. This receptor was identified in a man between 18 and 35 years old in good health. The specimen sequenced was naive CD8+ T cells sorted from blood.

The CDR3 here is CASSFGTGYDYYTF. CDR3 in DNA: TGCGCCAGCAGCTTCGGGACAGGGTACGATTACTACACCTTC. The chain employs TRBV5-1 and TRBJ1-2; 9 bases are a match to TRBD1. J gave up 10 bases and V 2 bases, and 9 bases lay outside the gene matches. The germline V gene has CDR1 SGHRS and CDR2 YFSETQ. This CDR3 spans 14 amino acids.